The 10 T cell receptor beta chains presented below share a single source sample, sequenced in a study of beta chain features in type 1 diabetes. Their target antigens are unknown. Study-wide results and caveats: Shorter TCRB CDR3s, moderately but significantly so, were found in Type 1 diabetes patients in all four CD4+ subsets.

Every bit of the isolated RNA underwent reverse transcription, so sequencing read expressed TCRB transcripts. Some clones are missing from TCRdb's copy, which holds only in-frame ones; the method was immunoSEQ multiplex PCR. The sample includes some 640,000 clones, more than 12% of them seen just once. Material for sequencing was naive CD4+ T cells from blood. These receptors came from a man aged 18 to 35 with type 1 diabetes.

This clone was observed a handful of times. The chain has TRBV30 and TRBJ2-3; 12 bases align to TRBD2. In germline, CDR1 is GTSNPN, CDR2 SVGIG (reference sequence). The CDR3 consists of 17 residues. Germline trimming cut 0 bases from V and 4 bases from J; bases unmatched to any gene: 8. The chain's CDR3 is CAWSVLRLAGVSDTQYF. Here the CDR3 DNA reads TGTGCCTGGAGTGTACTCCGACTAGCGGGAGTTTCAGATACGCAGTATTTT.

This chain connects TRBV7-2 to TRBJ2-2; the D gene is possibly TRBD1 (6 bases). The CDR3 extends over 14 amino acids. With 1 base removed from V and 4 bases from J, the gap between germline ends came to 7 bases. The germline gives CDR1 SGHTA, CDR2 FQGNSA. The CDR3 reads CASSLDRATGELFF. CDR3 sequence (DNA): TGTGCCAGCAGCTTAGACAGGGCCACCGGGGAGCTGTTTTTT.

This clone was found a few times. The chain recombines TRBV5-1 with TRBJ2-5; no clear D gene. The CDR3 extends over 14 amino acids. Trimming cost V 1 base and J 5 bases, with 12 bases left between them. Per the germline V gene, CDR1 is SGHRS and CDR2 is YFSETQ. The CDR3 is CASSLFKGSETQYF. The DNA for the CDR3 is TGCGCCAGCAGCTTGTTTAAGGGTTCCGAGACCCAGTACTTC.

In its sample, this clone was seen a few times. V usage is TRBV19 and J usage is TRBJ2-6; 7 nucleotides agree with TRBD1. The CDR3 totals 15 residues. V gave up 4 bases and J gave up 1 base; unmatched junction bases: 1. The germline V gene encodes CDR1 LNHDA and CDR2 SQIVND (reference sequence). CDR3 sequence: CASSTTGSGANVLTF. The DNA for the CDR3 is TGTGCCAGTAGTACGACAGGGTCTGGGGCCAACGTCCTGACTTTC.

This chain uses TRBV7-9 with TRBJ2-5; 10 nucleotides agree with TRBD2. The CDR3 length is 15 residues. Germline CDR1 and CDR2: SEHNR and FQNEAQ (reference sequence). Trimming took 4 bases from V and 5 from J; bases not matched to a gene: 7. The CDR3 sequence is CASSWRGLARETQYF. Written as DNA, the CDR3 is TGTGCCAGCAGCTGGAGGGGACTAGCGCGTGAGACCCAGTACTTC.

The rearrangement uses TRBV19 and TRBJ1-6, with unresolved D. The V end was cut by 5 bases, the J end by 9 bases, with 23 bases between. The CDR3 is made up of 17 amino acids. Germline CDR1 and CDR2: LNHDA and SQIVND (reference sequence). The chain's CDR3 is CASSSPQTTLVGSPLHF. As DNA, the CDR3 is TGTGCCAGTAGTTCTCCGCAAACGACCTTGGTCGGTTCACCCCTCCACTTT.

The chain couples TRBV7-9 to TRBJ1-5; no clear D. This CDR3 has 16 residues. Trimming shortened V by 0 bases and J by 6 bases, and 15 bases separated the two germline ends. Germline CDR1 is SEHNR and CDR2 is FQNEAQ (reference sequence). The CDR3 nucleotides read TGTGCCAGCAGCTTAGCGGGAGGCGTAGGGCTTCAGCCCCAGCATTTT. Residues: CASSLAGGVGLQPQHF.

In nucleotides, the CDR3 is TGTGCCAGCAGCCCTACAGGGGGCGGGAACTATGGCTACACCTTC. Translation gives CASSPTGGGNYGYTF. The chain combines TRBV7-8 with TRBJ1-2, with 9 bases that match TRBD1. The germline gives CDR1 SGHVS, CDR2 FQNEAQ. CDR3 size: 15 residues. Trimming cost V 5 bases and J 2 bases; bases outside gene matches: 6.

This clone occurred a few times. The rearrangement links TRBV11-2 to TRBJ2-1, with D uncertain. CDR3 length: 15 amino acids. Deletions cut 1 base from V and 0 bases from J, with 7 bases between. Germline CDR1 and CDR2: SGHAT and FQNNGV. The CDR3 DNA follows: TGTGCCAGCAGCTTAGGAGGTCTCTCCTACAATGAGCAGTTCTTC. As protein: CASSLGGLSYNEQFF.

Only a few counts were recorded for this clone. The chain uses TRBV30 and TRBJ1-2; D might be TRBD1 (6 bases). This CDR3 is built from 13 residues. Trimming stripped 5 bases from V and 6 bases from J, with 16 bases between. In germline, CDR1 is GTSNPN, CDR2 SVGIG (reference sequence). The CDR3 DNA is TGTGCCTGGGCGGCAGGGGAATTCAATGGCTACACCTTC. This gives the protein CAWAAGEFNGYTF.